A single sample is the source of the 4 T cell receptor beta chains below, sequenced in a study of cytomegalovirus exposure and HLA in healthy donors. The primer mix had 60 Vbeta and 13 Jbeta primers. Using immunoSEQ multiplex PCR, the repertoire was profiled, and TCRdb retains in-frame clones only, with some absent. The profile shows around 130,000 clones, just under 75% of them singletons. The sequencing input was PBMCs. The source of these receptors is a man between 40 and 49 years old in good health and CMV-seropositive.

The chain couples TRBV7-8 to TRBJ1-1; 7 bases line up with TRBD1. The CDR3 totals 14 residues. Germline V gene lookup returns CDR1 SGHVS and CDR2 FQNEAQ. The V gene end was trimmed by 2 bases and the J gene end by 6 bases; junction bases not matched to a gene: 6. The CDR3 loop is CASSLPGQSSEAFF. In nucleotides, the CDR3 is TGTGCCAGCAGCTTACCGGGACAGAGTTCTGAAGCTTTCTTT.

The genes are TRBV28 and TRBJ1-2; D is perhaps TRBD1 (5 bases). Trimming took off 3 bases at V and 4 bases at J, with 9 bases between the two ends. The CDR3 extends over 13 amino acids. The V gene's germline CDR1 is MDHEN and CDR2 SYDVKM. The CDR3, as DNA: TGTGCCAGCAGTTTTTTAGGGGCCTATGGCTACACCTTC. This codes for CASSFLGAYGYTF.

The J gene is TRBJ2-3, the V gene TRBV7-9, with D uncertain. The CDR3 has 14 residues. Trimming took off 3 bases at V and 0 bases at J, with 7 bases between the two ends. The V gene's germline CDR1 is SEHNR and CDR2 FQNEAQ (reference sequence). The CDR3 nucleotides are TGTGCCAGCAGCTTTGAACAGAGCACAGATACGCAGTATTTT. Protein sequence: CASSFEQSTDTQYF.

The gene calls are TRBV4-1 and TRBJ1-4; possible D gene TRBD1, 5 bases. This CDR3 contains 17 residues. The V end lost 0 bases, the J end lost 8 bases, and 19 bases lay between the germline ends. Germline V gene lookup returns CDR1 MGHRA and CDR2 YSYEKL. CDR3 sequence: CASSQDGAGWTSEKLFF. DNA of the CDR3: TGCGCCAGCAGCCAAGATGGGGCAGGGTGGACATCGGAAAAACTGTTTTTT.